The present TCR beta chain was sequenced within a study of identical twins. TCRdb processed the 5' RACE reads anew with MiXCR; each CDR3 protein has one entry. The sample has under 900,000 distinct CDR3 sequences, 15% to 20% seen once. This clonotype was found a few times. From germline, CDR1 is SGHRS and CDR2 YFSETQ. Trimming took off 6 bases at V and 1 base at J, with 12 bases between the two ends. The length of the CDR3 is 14 residues. These data also featured in a second study, about T cells expressing NK-cell markers.

The V call is TRBV5-1, the J call TRBJ2-3; TRBD2 is a possible D gene (5 bases). The sample taken for sequencing was PBMCs. This TCR was recovered from a woman younger than 30 in good health. In DNA form, the CDR3 reads TGCGCCAGCATTCGGGGTCCGGGCACAGATACGCAGTATTTT. This sequence encodes CASIRGPGTDTQYF.